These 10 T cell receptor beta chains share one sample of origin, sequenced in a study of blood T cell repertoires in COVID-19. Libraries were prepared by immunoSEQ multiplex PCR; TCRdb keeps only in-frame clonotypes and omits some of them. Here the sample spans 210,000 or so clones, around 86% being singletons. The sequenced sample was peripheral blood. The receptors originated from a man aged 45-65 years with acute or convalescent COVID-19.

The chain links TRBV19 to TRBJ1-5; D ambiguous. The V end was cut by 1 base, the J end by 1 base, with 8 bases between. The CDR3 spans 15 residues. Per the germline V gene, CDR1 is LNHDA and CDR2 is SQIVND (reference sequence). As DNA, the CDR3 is TGTGCCAGTAGTATAGGAGATCAAAGCAATCAGCCCCAGCATTTT. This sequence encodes CASSIGDQSNQPQHF.

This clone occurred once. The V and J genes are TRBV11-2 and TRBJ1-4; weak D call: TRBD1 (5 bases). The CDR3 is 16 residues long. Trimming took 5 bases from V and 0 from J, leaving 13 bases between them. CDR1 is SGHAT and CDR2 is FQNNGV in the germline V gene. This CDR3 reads CASSARQITTNEKLFF. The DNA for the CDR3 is TGTGCCAGCAGCGCTCGACAGATCACAACTAATGAAAAACTGTTTTTT.

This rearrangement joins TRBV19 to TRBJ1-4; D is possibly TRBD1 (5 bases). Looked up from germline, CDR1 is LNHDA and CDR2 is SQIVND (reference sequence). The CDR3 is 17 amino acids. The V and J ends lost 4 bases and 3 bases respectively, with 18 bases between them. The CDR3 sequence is CASSKEAGLGSNEKLFF. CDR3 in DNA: TGTGCCAGTAGTAAAGAAGCAGGGCTGGGTTCTAATGAAAAACTGTTTTTT.

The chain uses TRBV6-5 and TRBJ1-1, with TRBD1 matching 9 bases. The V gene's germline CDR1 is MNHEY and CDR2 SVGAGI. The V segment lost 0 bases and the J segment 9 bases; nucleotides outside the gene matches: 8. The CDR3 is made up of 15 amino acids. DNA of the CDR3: TGTGCCAGCAGTTACTCGGGACAGGGCCCACGGAAAGCTTTCTTT. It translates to CASSYSGQGPRKAFF.

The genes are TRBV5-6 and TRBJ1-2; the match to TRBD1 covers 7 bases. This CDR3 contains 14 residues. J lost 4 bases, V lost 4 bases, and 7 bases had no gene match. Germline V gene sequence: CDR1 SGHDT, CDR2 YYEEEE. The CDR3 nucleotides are TGTGCCAGCAGCCTTGGACAGGAGCCCTATGGCTACACCTTC. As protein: CASSLGQEPYGYTF.

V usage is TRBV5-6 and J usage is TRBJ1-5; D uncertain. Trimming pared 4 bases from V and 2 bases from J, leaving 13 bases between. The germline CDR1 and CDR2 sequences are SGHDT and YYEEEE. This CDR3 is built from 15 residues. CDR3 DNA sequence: TGTGCCAGCAGCCGAGGGCGATCTGGCAATCAGCCCCAGCATTTT. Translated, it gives CASSRGRSGNQPQHF.

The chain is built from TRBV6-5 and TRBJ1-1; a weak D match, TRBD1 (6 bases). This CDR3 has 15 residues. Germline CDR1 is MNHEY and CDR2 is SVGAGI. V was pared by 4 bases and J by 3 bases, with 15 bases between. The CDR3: CASSFGGATDTEAFF. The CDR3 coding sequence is TGTGCCAGCAGTTTCGGGGGGGCGACGGACACTGAAGCTTTCTTT.

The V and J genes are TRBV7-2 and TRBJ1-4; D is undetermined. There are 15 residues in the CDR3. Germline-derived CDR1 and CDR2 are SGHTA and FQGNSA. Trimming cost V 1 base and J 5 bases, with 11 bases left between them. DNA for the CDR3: TGTGCCAGCAGCTTAGGTCGAGGATCGAATGAAAAACTGTTTTTT. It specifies CASSLGRGSNEKLFF.

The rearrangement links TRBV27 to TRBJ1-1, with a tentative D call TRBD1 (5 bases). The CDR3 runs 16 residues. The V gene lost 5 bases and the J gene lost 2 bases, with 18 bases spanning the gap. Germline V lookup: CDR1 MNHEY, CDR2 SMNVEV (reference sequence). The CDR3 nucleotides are TGTGCCAGCAGTGCTCTGGCAGGGCCCACTAACACTGAAGCTTTCTTT. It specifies CASSALAGPTNTEAFF.

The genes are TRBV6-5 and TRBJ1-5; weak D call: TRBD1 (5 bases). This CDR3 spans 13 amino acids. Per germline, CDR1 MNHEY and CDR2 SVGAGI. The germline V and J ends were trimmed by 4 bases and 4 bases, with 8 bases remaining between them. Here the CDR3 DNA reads TGTGCCAGCAGTTTTGGGGGGAATCAGCCCCAGCATTTT. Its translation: CASSFGGNQPQHF.